Below, one TCR beta chain is given with its context. Its recognized antigen is unknown. One base away there is no much larger clone; base qualities are not given. CDR1 and CDR2 are drawn from the germline V gene: SGHRS, YFSETQ. V trim: 2 bases; J trim: 2 bases; unmatched bases: 7. The cysteine opens and the phenylalanine closes a CDR3 of 17 amino acids. Left in the record is the CDR3 DNA by itself, 51 bases read in frame from the first base. In the paper's terms, the time point label means: baseline before first vaccination. Vaccinee samples were obtained from the UK trials COV001 and COV002, which included a single-blind randomized controlled phase 2/3 trial of AZD1222 (ChAdOx1 nCoV-19) in healthy adults. For TCRbeta chain sequencing, PBMC samples from trial participants were taken at day 0 and at day 28 after the second dose. The source of the sample is a study of T cell responses to AZD1222 COVID-19 vaccine (dated by TCRdb to the early 2020s). In the study overall: AZD1222 recipients whose second dose came at about 4 weeks and those whose second dose came at about 12 weeks were combined into one group, since spike-specific TCR depth and breadth did not differ between the two schedules. Trial participants were enrolled by age into subgroups of 18-55, 56-69 and 70-plus years, and roughly 150, 30 and 60 TCR-sequenced participants, respectively, were included in these subgroups. TCR sequencing was performed for roughly 250 trial participants, of whom some 200 were given two doses of AZD1222 and around 25 were given two doses of MenACWY control vaccine.

The CDR3 regions of human TCRbeta chains were analyzed by immunosequencing. Processing in the source paper ran as follows. Repertoire TCRs were matched against a reference library of SARS-CoV-2-specific TCRs generated with the MIRA antigen-specificity platform. Breadth was defined as the fraction of unique TCRs that were SARS-CoV-2-associated, and depth was defined as the fraction of total T cells that were SARS-CoV-2-associated. Using the MIRA data, each spike-specific TCR was mapped to the spike region that the TCR reacts to and placed in a CD4 or CD8 class. Log10-transformed breadth and depth values were compared by one-way ANOVA with Sidak's multiple comparisons tests. TCRdb took over this immuneACCESS table, retaining in-frame rearrangements with V and J assigned. Such tables are incomplete; in checked studies, under half of the missing clones stem from an unresolved V gene, and the remainder is unexplained. The V and J calls and clone size are taken from that table; D and trimming were inferred from the DNA. The sample data list approximately 160,000 clones, and about 92% of these were observed just once. The ten largest clones capture roughly 0.9% of the sample.

The investigation overall reported the following: Most participants were white British and females outnumbered males, and the authors suggested that clonal diversity may have been underestimated. The vaccine-associated CD4 TCRs covered the entire spike protein, and the dominant responses fell in regions 160-218 and 743-854. The 56-69-year group was small, and its depth increase did not reach significance, likely because of low power. Conclusions about previously exposed vaccinees are limited because only 5 or 6 AZD1222 recipients were SARS-CoV-2 seropositive at baseline. Nearly half of unique spike-specific TCRs reportedly recognized epitopes outside regions mutated in the B.1.351 and B.1.1.7 variants. No day 14 peak-response samples were available, so repertoires were characterized only after the peak T cell response. After two AZD1222 doses, both the breadth and the depth of spike-specific TCRs were significantly higher than at day 0 and than in MenACWY recipients.

Recombination connected TRBV5-1 to TRBJ2-1; TRBD2 agrees with 10 junctional bases. This sequence originates from an adult in good health. The sample was peripheral blood, taken on day 0 of AZD1222 vaccination. At the DNA level, the sequence is TGCGCCAGCAGCTTAAGAAGCGGGGGGGCCACCTACAATGAGCAGTTCTTC. This gives the protein CASSLRSGGATYNEQFF.